This TCR beta chain was recovered during a study of cytotoxic CD8 clonotypes in ibrutinib-treated CLL. Overall study findings and caveats: Progressing patients had sampling times that differed from those of sustained-remission patients. Ibrutinib response saw clonality rise, and progression saw it return toward baseline. At the start, clonality exceeded age-matched healthy donors and followed circulating CD8+ T-cell counts.

Libraries were prepared by immunoSEQ multiplex PCR; TCRdb keeps only in-frame clonotypes and omits some of them. The sample has roughly 250,000 clones, about three quarters seen once. The V gene's germline CDR1 is SGDLS and CDR2 YYNGEE. This CDR3 region has 15 residues. V dropped 1 base and J dropped 6; count of bases not matched to a gene: 6. Note on this clone: Its antigen is unknown.

This TCR came from a human donor with chronic lymphocytic leukemia. The material sequenced was PBMCs, taken after 24 months of ibrutinib treatment. The chain uses TRBV9 and TRBJ2-1, with 8 nucleotides matching TRBD2. The CDR3: CASSVLGLGPNEQFF. CDR3 in DNA: TGTGCCAGCAGCGTATTGGGACTAGGGCCCAATGAGCAGTTCTTC.